The 4 T cell receptor beta chains in this list originate from one sample, sequenced in a study of T cell responses to AZD1222 COVID-19 vaccine. The data were produced by immunoSEQ multiplex PCR, yet TCRdb's version contains in-frame clones alone and is incomplete. This repertoire shows approximately 89,000 clones, about nine tenths found once; its top ten account for less than 5.5%. The specimen comprised peripheral blood, sampled 28 days after the second AZD1222 dose. The source of these receptors is an adult who received the AZD1222 COVID-19 vaccine.

The rearrangement links TRBV5-1 to TRBJ1-5, with 9 bases that match TRBD1. The CDR3 consists of 14 residues. CDR1 SGHRS and CDR2 YFSETQ come from the germline V gene. Germline trimming cut 4 bases from V and 5 bases from J; bases unmatched to any gene: 4. CDR3 amino acids: CASSPDRGDQPQHF. The DNA for the CDR3 is TGCGCCAGCAGCCCGGACAGGGGCGATCAGCCCCAGCATTTT.

The chain carries TRBV3-1 (or the pseudogene TRBV3-2) and TRBJ2-7; no firm D call. Trimming left V 0 bases short and J 3 bases short, with 12 bases between. The CDR3 length is 15 residues. The germline gives CDR1 LGHDT, CDR2 YNNKEL (reference sequence). This CDR3 is CASSQDPSQYYEQYF. CDR3 bases: TGTGCCAGCAGCCAAGACCCCAGCCAGTACTACGAGCAGTACTTC.

V usage is TRBV28 and J usage is TRBJ1-6, with TRBD1 matching 10 bases. The CDR3 totals 17 residues. Germline V gene data show CDR1 as MDHEN and CDR2 as SYDVKM. Trimming took 2 bases from V and 10 from J; bases not matched to a gene: 11. Here the CDR3 reads CASSLPYRQGAKSPLHF. The CDR3 nucleotides read TGTGCCAGCAGTTTACCTTATAGACAGGGGGCGAAATCACCCCTCCACTTT. Variable domain in full (rest from reference TRBV28 and TRBJ1-6): DVKVTQSSRYLVKRTGEKVFLECVQDMDHENMFWYRQDPGLGLRLIYFSYDVKMKEKGDIPEGYSVSREKKERFSLILESASTNQTSMYLCASSLPYRQGAKSPLHFGNGTRLTVT.

V gene TRBV19 combines with J gene TRBJ1-2, with TRBD1 matching 8 bases. With V trimmed by 5 bases and J by 8 bases, 19 bases remained unmatched. In germline, CDR1 is LNHDA, CDR2 SQIVND (reference sequence). The CDR3 runs to 17 residues. CDR3 sequence: CASSRATGAVGDGGYTF. CDR3 bases: TGTGCCAGTAGTCGTGCGACAGGGGCTGTCGGCGATGGGGGCTACACCTTC.